The sequence of this T cell receptor (beta chain) was determined in a study of sequential checkpoint blockade in melanoma. In the study overall: About 88 pretreatment tumor DNA samples were TCRβ immunosequenced.

This table comes from immunoSEQ multiplex PCR, and its TCRdb copy is limited to in-frame clones, with some not included. The sample records approximately 20,000 clones, 73% being singletons. Treatment defined: randomized to nivolumab then ipilimumab (arm A) or the reverse (arm B). As to this clone: Its antigen remains unknown.

Notes on the study in general: PD-L1 staining and CD8+ counts, not mutational load, tracked tumor T-cell clonality. Response in arm A was associated with pretreatment TIL clonality.

Here the sequenced sample was tumor tissue (inferred from file names), taken from a patient given nivolumab and ipilimumab in sequence. This TCR derives from a human donor with melanoma.

The CDR3 here is CASSPLPSGPFYGYTF. CDR3 nucleotide sequence: TGTGCCAGCAGCCCCCTCCCCAGCGGGCCGTTCTATGGCTACACCTTC. The gene calls are TRBV6-8 and TRBJ1-2; D is ambiguous. Germline CDR1 MNHGY, CDR2 SAAAGT. There are 16 residues in the CDR3. Trimming left V 6 bases short and J 4 bases short, with 21 bases between.